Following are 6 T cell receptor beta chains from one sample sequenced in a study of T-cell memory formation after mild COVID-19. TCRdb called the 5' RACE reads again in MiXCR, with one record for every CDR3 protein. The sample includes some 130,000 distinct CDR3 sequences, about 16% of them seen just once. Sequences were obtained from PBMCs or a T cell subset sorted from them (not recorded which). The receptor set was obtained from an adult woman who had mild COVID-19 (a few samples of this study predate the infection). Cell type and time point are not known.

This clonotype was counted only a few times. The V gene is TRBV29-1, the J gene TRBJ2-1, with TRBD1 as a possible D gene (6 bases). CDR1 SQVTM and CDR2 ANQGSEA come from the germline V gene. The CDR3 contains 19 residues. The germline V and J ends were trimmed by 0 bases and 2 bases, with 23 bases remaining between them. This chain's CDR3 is CSVEDLWAGDPDPYNEQFF. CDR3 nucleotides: TGCAGCGTTGAAGATCTTTGGGCAGGGGACCCAGACCCCTACAATGAGCAGTTCTTC.

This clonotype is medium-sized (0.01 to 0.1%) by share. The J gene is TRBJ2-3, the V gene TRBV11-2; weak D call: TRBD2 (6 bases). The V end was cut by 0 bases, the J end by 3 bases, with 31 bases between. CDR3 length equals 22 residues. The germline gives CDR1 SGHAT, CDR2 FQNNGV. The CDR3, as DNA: TGTGCCAGCAGCTTAGACGTGGCGGGTAGCGGCCCCATGCCCGATCCGACAGATACGCAGTATTTT. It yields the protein CASSLDVAGSGPMPDPTDTQYF.

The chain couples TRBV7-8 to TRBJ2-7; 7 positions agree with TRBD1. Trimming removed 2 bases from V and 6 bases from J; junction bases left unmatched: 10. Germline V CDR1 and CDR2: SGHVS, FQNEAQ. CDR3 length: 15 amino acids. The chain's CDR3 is CASSLLSTGIGEQYF. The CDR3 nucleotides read TGTGCCAGCAGCTTATTATCGACAGGGATAGGCGAGCAGTACTTC.

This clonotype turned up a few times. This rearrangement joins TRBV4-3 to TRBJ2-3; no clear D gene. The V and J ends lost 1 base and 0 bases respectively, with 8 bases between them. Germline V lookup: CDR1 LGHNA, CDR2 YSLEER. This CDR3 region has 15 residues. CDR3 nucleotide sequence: TGCGCCAGCAGCCAAGGGACGCTTAGCACAGATACGCAGTATTTT. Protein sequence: CASSQGTLSTDTQYF.

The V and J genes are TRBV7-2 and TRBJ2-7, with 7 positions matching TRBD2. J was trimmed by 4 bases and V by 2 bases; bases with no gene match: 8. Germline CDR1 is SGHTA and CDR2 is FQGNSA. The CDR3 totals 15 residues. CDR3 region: CASSLTAGSMYEQYF. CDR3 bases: TGTGCCAGCAGCTTAACAGCGGGATCTATGTACGAGCAGTACTTC.

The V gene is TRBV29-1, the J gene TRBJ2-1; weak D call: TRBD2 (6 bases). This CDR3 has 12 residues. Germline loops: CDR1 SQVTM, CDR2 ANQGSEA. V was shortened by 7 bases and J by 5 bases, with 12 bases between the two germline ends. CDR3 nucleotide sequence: TGCAGCGCCCGGGAGCCTAACAATGAGCAGTTCTTC. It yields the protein CSAREPNNEQFF.